This paragraph covers one T cell receptor beta chain sequence. The antigen is undetermined. Germline V lookup: CDR1 SGHNT, CDR2 YENEEA. The CDR3 length is 14 residues. V dropped 3 bases and J dropped 5 bases, with 8 bases sitting between them. This specimen belongs to a study of radiation and T cells in renal cell carcinoma. Findings and caveats of the study: From baseline, blood top tumor clonotypes peaked at 2 weeks post-radiation.

Produced via immunoSEQ multiplex PCR; TCRdb's table is partial and in-frame only. Of approximately 80,000 clones listed, about 88% are singletons. Time point indicated: blood 4 weeks post-SBRT, at nephrectomy. Treatment here: 15 Gy SBRT to primary tumor, nephrectomy 4 weeks later. After SBRT, blood was collected at 2 and 4 weeks, plus baseline. The chain combines TRBV11-3 with TRBJ1-6; D unresolved. This clonotype was obtained from a woman in her 70s with renal cell carcinoma. The specimen was blood, collected from a patient whose treatment included radiotherapy and nephrectomy. CDR3 DNA sequence: TGTGCCAGCAGCTTCGGAGCCGATAATTCACCCCTCCACTTT. It encodes CASSFGADNSPLHF.